These 5 T cell receptor beta chains were all obtained from the same sample, sequenced in a study of identifying expanded T cells in peripheral blood. The repertoire was sequenced with immunoSEQ multiplex PCR; TCRdb's copy has only in-frame clones and lacks some. The sample carries approximately 86,000 clones, roughly 85% recorded once. Sequencing was performed on blood. These receptors were obtained from a person aged 18 to 75 in good health.

This rearrangement joins TRBV6-5 to TRBJ2-1; 10 bases line up with TRBD1. The CDR3 is 15 amino acids. With V trimmed by 5 bases and J by 10 bases, 11 bases remained unmatched. Germline V gene data show CDR1 as MNHEY and CDR2 as SVGAGI. Here the CDR3 DNA reads TGTGCCAGCAGTCAATACCTCGGACAGGGGGACGAGCAGTTCTTC. Protein product: CASSQYLGQGDEQFF.

The gene calls are TRBV6-1 and TRBJ2-6; D is undetermined. CDR1 and CDR2 (germline): MNHNS, SASEGT. Trimming took 6 bases from V and 2 from J, leaving 5 bases between them. This CDR3 contains 13 residues. In DNA form, the CDR3 reads TGTGCCAGCAGAGTTGCTGGGGCCAACGTCCTGACTTTC. It yields the protein CASRVAGANVLTF.

The chain has TRBV4-1 and TRBJ1-3; the match to TRBD1 covers 7 bases. There are 17 residues in the CDR3. V was pared by 1 base and J by 5 bases, with 11 bases of the junction left unmatched. The germline V gene encodes CDR1 MGHRA and CDR2 YSYEKL. CDR3 in amino acids: CASSQALGTATRNTIYF. The CDR3 bases are TGCGCCAGCAGCCAAGCTCTCGGGACAGCGACAAGAAACACCATATATTTT.

CDR3 protein: CATSRRGTVLQYF. CDR3 in DNA: TGTGCCACCAGCAGACGTGGGACAGTCCTGCAGTACTTC. The chain links TRBV15 to TRBJ2-7, with 7 bases identical to TRBD1. Trimming cost V 2 bases and J 9 bases; bases outside gene matches: 7. Germline CDR1 is LNHNV and CDR2 is YYDKDF (reference sequence). This CDR3 has 13 residues.

This CDR3 reads CASSGTPIQPQHF. The CDR3 nucleotides read TGTGCCAGTAGTGGGACACCAATCCAGCCCCAGCATTTT. J is TRBJ1-5 and V is TRBV19; D perhaps matches TRBD1 (6 bases). The CDR3 has 13 amino acids. Trimming shortened V by 5 bases and J by 7 bases, and 12 bases separated the two germline ends. CDR1 is LNHDA, CDR2 SQIVND, per germline (reference sequence). Full variable domain (outside the CDR3, taken from reference TRBV19 and TRBJ1-5): DGGITQSPKYLFRKEGQNVTLSCEQNLNHDAMYWYRQDPGQGLRLIYYSQIVNDFQKGDIAEGYSVSREKKESFPLTVTSAQKNPTAFYLCASSGTPIQPQHFGDGTRLSIL.